Below, 3 T cell receptor beta chains from the same sample are listed, as sequenced in a study of spatial heterogeneity in lung cancer. Whole-study findings and limits: Counts of expanded alpha and beta TCRs within tumors tracked the tumor nonsynonymous mutation count.

MiXCR, run by TCRdb on the 5' RACE reads, gives a single entry per CDR3 protein. Of some 9,900 distinct CDR3 sequences detected, 9.5% to 15% appear once; the ten largest clones hold roughly a tenth. For these receptors, no antigen is known. Time point described: sample taken at primary tumor resection. This sample comprised lung tumor tissue, obtained at surgery. The origin of the receptors is a male donor with early-stage non-small cell lung cancer.

Turning to this clonotype: Being off target in a library aimed at alpha chains, this beta chain has a size of little meaning. This chain connects TRBV19 to TRBJ2-5, with D uncertain. Germline V gives CDR1 LNHDA, CDR2 SQIVND (reference sequence). This CDR3 is built from 13 residues. The V and J ends lost 3 bases and 3 bases respectively, with 8 bases between them. The CDR3 region has the DNA TGTGCCAGTAGTATGAGGACGGAAGAGACCCAGTACTTC. Encoded protein: CASSMRTEETQYF.

By share, this clonotype ranks as medium-sized (0.01 to 0.1%). This beta chain is an off-target read within a library intended for alpha chains, so its frequency means little. The chain is built from TRBV6-2 or TRBV6-3 and TRBJ1-1; D uncertain. Deletions cut 3 bases from V and 0 bases from J, with 5 bases between. Germline CDR1 reads MNHEY; CDR2 reads SVGEGT. The CDR3 consists of 13 residues. For the CDR3, the DNA is TGTGCCAGCAGTTATCGGGTGAACACTGAAGCTTTCTTT. Its translation: CASSYRVNTEAFF.

As regards this clonotype: This beta chain is an off-target read within a library intended for alpha chains, so its frequency means little. The chain uses TRBV4-1 and TRBJ1-2; D not resolved. This CDR3 is built from 13 residues. In germline, CDR1 is MGHRA, CDR2 YSYEKL. Trimming took off 0 bases at V and 8 bases at J, with 10 bases between the two ends. As DNA, the CDR3 is TGCGCCAGCAGCCAAGAGTCCTTAGGGGGCTACACCTTC. This gives the protein CASSQESLGGYTF.